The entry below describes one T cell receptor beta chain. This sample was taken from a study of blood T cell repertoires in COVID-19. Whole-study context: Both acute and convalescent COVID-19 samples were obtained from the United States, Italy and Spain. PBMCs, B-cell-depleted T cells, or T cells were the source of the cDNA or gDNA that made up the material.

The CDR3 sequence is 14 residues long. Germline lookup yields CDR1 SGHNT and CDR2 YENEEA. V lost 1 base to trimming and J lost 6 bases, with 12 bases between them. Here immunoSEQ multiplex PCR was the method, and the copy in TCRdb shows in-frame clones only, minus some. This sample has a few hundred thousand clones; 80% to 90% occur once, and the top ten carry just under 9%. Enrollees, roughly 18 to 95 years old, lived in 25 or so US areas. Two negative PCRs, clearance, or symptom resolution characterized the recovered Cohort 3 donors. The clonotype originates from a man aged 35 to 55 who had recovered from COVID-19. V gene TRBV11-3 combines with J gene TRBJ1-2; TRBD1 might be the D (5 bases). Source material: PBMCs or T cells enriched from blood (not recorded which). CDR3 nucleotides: TGTGCCAGCAGCTTAGCCGCAGGGAGGGATGGCTACACCTTC. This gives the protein CASSLAAGRDGYTF. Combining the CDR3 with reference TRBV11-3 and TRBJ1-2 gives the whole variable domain EAGVVQSPRYKIIEKKQPVAFWCNPISGHNTLYWYLQNLGQGPELLIRYENEEAVDDSQLPKDRFSAERLKGVDSTLKIQPAELGDSAVYLCASSLAAGRDGYTFGSGTRLTVV.